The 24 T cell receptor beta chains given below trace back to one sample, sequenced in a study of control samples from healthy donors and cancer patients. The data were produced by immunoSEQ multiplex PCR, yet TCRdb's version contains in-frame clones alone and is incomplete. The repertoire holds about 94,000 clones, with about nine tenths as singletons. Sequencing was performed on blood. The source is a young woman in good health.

The CDR3 region has the DNA TGCGCCAGCCGTACCCCGACTAGCGGGGCGCCTTCCTACAATGAGCAGTTCTTC. It codes for CASRTPTSGAPSYNEQFF. The chain has TRBV5-1 and TRBJ2-1; TRBD2 matches 11 bases. The CDR3 contains 18 residues. V lost 7 bases, J lost 1 base, and 13 bases stayed unmatched. Germline lookup yields CDR1 SGHRS and CDR2 YFSETQ.

DNA of the CDR3: TGCGCCAGCAGCCAAAAGATTACGAAGACAGGGAGGGATGGCTACACCTTC. Amino acids: CASSQKITKTGRDGYTF. This chain uses TRBV4-1 with TRBJ1-2, with 7 bases lining up with TRBD1. The CDR3 extends over 17 amino acids. Germline CDR1 and CDR2: MGHRA and YSYEKL. V was pared by 2 bases and J by 6 bases, with 15 bases of the junction left unmatched.

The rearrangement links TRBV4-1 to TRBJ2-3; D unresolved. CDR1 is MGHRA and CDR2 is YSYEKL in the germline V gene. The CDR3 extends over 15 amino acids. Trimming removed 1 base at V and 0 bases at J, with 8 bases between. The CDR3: CASSQGRISTDTQYF. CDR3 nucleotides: TGCGCCAGCAGCCAAGGGCGGATTAGCACAGATACGCAGTATTTT.

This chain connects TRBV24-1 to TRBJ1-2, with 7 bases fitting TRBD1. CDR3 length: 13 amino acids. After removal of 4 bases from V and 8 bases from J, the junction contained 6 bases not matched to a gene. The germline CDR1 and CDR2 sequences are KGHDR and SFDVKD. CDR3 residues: CATSEGQTGGYTF. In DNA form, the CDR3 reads TGTGCCACCAGTGAGGGACAGACTGGGGGCTACACCTTC.

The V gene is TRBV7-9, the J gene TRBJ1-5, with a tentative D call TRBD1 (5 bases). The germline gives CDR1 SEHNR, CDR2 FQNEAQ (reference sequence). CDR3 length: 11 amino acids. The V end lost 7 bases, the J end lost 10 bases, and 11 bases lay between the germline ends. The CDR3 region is CASISGGPQHF. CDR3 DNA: TGTGCCAGCATTTCTGGGGGACCCCAGCATTTT.

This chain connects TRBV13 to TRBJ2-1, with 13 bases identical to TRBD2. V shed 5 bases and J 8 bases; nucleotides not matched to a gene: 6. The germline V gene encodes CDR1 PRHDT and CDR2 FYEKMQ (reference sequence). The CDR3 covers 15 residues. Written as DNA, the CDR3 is TGTGCCAGCAGCGGTACTAGCGGGGGGGCCGATGAGCAGTTCTTC. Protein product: CASSGTSGGADEQFF.

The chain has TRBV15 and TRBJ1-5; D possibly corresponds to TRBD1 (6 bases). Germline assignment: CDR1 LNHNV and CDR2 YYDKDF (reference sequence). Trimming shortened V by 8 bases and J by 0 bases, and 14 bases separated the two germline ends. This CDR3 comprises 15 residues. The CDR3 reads CATGDTVFSNQPQHF. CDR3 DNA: TGTGCCACCGGGGACACTGTTTTTAGCAATCAGCCCCAGCATTTT. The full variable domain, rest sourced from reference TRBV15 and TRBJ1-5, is DAMVIQNPRYQVTQFGKPVTLSCSQTLNHNVMYWYQQKSSQAPKLLFHYYDKDFNNEADTPDNFQSRRPNTSFCFLDIRSPGLGDTAMYLCATGDTVFSNQPQHFGDGTRLSIL.

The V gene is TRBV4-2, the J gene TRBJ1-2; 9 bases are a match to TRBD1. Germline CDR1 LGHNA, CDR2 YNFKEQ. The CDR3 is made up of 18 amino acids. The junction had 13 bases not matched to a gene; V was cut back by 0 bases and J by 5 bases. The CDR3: CASSQDSPSTGTGYGYTF. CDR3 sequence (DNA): TGTGCCAGCAGCCAAGATAGTCCTTCAACCGGGACAGGGTATGGCTACACCTTC.

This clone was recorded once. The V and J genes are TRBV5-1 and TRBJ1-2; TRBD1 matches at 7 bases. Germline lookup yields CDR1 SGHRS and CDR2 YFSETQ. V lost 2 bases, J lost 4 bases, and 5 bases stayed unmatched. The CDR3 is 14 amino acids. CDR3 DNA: TGCGCCAGCAGCTTACCCCAGGGGGGCTATGGCTACACCTTC. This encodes CASSLPQGGYGYTF.

The CDR3 region is CASSPQGCTF. The DNA of the CDR3 is TGTGCCAGCAGCCCACAGGGGTGCACCTTC. The J gene is TRBJ1-2, the V gene TRBV7-3, with 7 bases aligning to TRBD1. V dropped 5 bases and J dropped 13; count of bases not matched to a gene: 4. Germline loops: CDR1 SGHTA, CDR2 FQGTGA. The CDR3 runs 10 residues.

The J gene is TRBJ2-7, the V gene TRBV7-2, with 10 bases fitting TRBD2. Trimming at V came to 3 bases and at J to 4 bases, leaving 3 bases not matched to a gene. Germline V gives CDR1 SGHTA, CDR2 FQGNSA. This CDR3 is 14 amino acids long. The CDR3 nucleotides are TGTGCCAGCAGCTTCAGTAGCGGGGGGTACGAGCAGTACTTC. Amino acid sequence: CASSFSSGGYEQYF.

CDR3 loop: CASSINTHRAWADSPLHF. The CDR3 coding sequence is TGTGCCAGTAGTATTAATACTCACCGTGCCTGGGCTGATTCACCCCTCCACTTT. The gene calls are TRBV19 and TRBJ1-6, with D hard to call. Germline CDR1 reads LNHDA; CDR2 reads SQIVND (reference sequence). The CDR3 totals 18 residues. V was trimmed by 3 bases and J by 8 bases, leaving 23 bases between them.

The CDR3 sequence: CASSPRDRLGETQYF. The CDR3 DNA reads as TGTGCCAGCAGCCCCCGGGACAGGCTGGGGGAGACCCAGTACTTC. The chain couples TRBV3-1 (or the pseudogene TRBV3-2) to TRBJ2-5; 8 bases fit TRBD1. Germline V gene lookup returns CDR1 LGHDT and CDR2 YNNKEL (reference sequence). The CDR3 runs to 15 residues. V shed 4 bases and J 5 bases; nucleotides not matched to a gene: 9.

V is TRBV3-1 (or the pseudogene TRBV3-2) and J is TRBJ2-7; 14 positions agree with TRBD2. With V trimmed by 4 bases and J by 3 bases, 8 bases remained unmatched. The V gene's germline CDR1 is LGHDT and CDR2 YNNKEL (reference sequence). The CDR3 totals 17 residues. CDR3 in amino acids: CASSPVGTSGGLYEQYF. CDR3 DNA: TGTGCCAGCAGCCCCGTGGGGACTAGCGGGGGCCTCTACGAGCAGTACTTC.

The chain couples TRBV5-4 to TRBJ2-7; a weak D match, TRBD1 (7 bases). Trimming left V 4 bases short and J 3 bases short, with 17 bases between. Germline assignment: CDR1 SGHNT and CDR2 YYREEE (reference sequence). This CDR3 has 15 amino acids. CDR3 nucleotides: TGTGCCAGCAGCCCTGAAGCAGGGGGGCTCTACGAGCAGTACTTC. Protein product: CASSPEAGGLYEQYF.

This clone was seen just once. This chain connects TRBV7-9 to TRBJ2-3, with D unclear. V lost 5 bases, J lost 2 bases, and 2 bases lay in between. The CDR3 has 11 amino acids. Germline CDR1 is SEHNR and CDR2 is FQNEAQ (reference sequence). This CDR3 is CASSDTDTQYF. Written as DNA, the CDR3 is TGTGCCAGCAGCGACACAGATACGCAGTATTTT.

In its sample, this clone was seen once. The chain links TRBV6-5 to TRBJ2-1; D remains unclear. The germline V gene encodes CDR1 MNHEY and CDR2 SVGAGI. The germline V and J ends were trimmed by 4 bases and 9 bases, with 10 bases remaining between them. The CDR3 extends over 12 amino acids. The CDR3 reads CASSFPLGEQFF. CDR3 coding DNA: TGTGCCAGCAGTTTCCCCCTAGGTGAGCAGTTCTTC.

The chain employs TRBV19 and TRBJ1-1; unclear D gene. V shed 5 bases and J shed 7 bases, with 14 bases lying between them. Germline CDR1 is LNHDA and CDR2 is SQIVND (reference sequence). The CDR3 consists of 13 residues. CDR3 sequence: CASSPRRGDEAFF. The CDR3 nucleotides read TGTGCCAGTAGTCCTCGGCGGGGAGATGAAGCTTTCTTT.

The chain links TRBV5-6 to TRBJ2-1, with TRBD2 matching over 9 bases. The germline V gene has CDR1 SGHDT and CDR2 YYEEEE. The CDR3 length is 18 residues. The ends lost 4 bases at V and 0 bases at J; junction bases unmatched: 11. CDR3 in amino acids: CASSRGGPSGVSYNEQFF. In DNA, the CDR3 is TGTGCCAGCAGCCGGGGAGGACCTAGCGGGGTCTCCTACAATGAGCAGTTCTTC. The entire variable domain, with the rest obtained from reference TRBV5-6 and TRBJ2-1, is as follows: DAGVTQSPTHLIKTRGQQVTLRCSPKSGHDTVSWYQQALGQGPQFIFQYYEEEERQRGNFPDRFSGHQFPNYSSELNVNALLLGDSALYLCASSRGGPSGVSYNEQFFGPGTRLTVL.

CDR3 nucleotides: TGTGCCAGTACAGGGGGTGAGACCGGGGAGCTGTTTTTT. It yields the protein CASTGGETGELFF. The rearrangement uses TRBV14 and TRBJ2-2; 8 bases are shared with TRBD1. With 9 bases clipped from V and 5 bases from J, the junction kept 5 bases outside the gene matches. The CDR3 is 13 residues long. The V gene's germline CDR1 is SGHDN and CDR2 FVKESK. The variable domain in full, completed from reference TRBV14 and TRBJ2-2, reads EAGVTQFPSHSVIEKGQTVTLRCDPISGHDNLYWYRRVMGKEIKFLLHFVKESKQDESGMPNNRFLAERTGGTYSTLKVQPAELEDSGVYFCASTGGETGELFFGEGSRLTVL.

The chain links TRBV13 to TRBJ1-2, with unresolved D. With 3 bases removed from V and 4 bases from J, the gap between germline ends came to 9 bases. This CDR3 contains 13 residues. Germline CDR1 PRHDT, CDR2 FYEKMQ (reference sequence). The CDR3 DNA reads TGTGCCAGCAGCTTGGCTACTAGCTATGGCTACACCTTC. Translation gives CASSLATSYGYTF.

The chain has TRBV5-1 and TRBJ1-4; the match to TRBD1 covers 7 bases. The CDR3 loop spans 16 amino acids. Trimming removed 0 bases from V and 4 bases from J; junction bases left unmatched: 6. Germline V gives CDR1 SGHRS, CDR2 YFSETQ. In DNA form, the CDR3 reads TGCGCCAGCAGCTTGGGTCCGACAGGGAGTAATGAAAAACTGTTTTTT. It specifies CASSLGPTGSNEKLFF.

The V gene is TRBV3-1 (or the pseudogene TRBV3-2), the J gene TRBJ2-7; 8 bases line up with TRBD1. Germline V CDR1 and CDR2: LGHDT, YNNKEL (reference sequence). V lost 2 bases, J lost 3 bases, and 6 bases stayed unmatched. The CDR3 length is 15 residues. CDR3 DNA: TGTGCCAGCAGCCAACTCCCAACAGGGGGCTACGAGCAGTACTTC. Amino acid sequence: CASSQLPTGGYEQYF.

The CDR3 DNA reads TGCGCCAGCAGCCGGGAGGGGACCCAAGAGACCCAGTACTTC. The encoded protein is CASSREGTQETQYF. The chain has TRBV5-1 and TRBJ2-5; 8 bases line up with TRBD2. V was clipped by 4 bases and J by 1 base; unmatched bases: 3. Germline assignment: CDR1 SGHRS and CDR2 YFSETQ. CDR3 size: 14 residues.